The 23 T cell receptor beta chains in this list originate from one sample, sequenced in a study of cytomegalovirus exposure and HLA in healthy donors. The PCR was carried out with 60 Vbeta primers and 13 Jbeta primers. Sequenced by immunoSEQ multiplex PCR; TCRdb stores in-frame clones only, minus some. The profile shows 60,000 to 90,000 clones, roughly 70% of them singletons. Sequences were obtained from PBMCs. The receptors were gathered from a woman aged 45-65 years in good health and CMV-seropositive.

The chain links TRBV5-1 to TRBJ2-5; the D gene is possibly TRBD2 (6 bases). The V and J ends lost 3 bases and 4 bases respectively, with 10 bases between them. The CDR3 totals 13 residues. CDR1 and CDR2 from the germline V gene are SGHRS and YFSETQ. CDR3 sequence: CASSWGLGETQYF. The CDR3, as DNA: TGCGCCAGCAGCTGGGGACTGGGAGAGACCCAGTACTTC.

The chain joins TRBV19 to TRBJ1-2; TRBD1 agrees at 9 bases. V lost 6 bases and J lost 9; bases outside the gene matches: 14. Per the germline V gene, CDR1 is LNHDA and CDR2 is SQIVND (reference sequence). This CDR3 has 15 residues. This CDR3 is CASSFGDRVLRSYTF. The DNA of the CDR3 is TGTGCCAGTAGCTTCGGGGACAGGGTACTTAGGAGCTACACCTTC. Filled out from reference TRBV19 and TRBJ1-2, the complete variable domain reads DGGITQSPKYLFRKEGQNVTLSCEQNLNHDAMYWYRQDPGQGLRLIYYSQIVNDFQKGDIAEGYSVSREKKESFPLTVTSAQKNPTAFYLCASSFGDRVLRSYTFGSGTRLTVV.

The rearrangement links TRBV7-2 to TRBJ1-1, with a weak D call TRBD1 (5 bases). Trimming removed 5 bases at V and 1 base at J, with 20 bases between. CDR1 SGHTA and CDR2 FQGNSA come from the germline V gene. The CDR3 runs 17 residues. The DNA of the CDR3 is TGTGCCAGCAGCGGACCGGAACAGGAACTAGCGAACACTGAAGCTTTCTTT. It codes for CASSGPEQELANTEAFF.

CDR3 residues: CASSLQGHTDTQYF. The CDR3 region has the DNA TGTGCCAGCAGTTTGCAGGGCCACACAGATACGCAGTATTTT. This chain uses TRBV27 with TRBJ2-3; D perhaps matches TRBD1 (5 bases). Between the trimmed V and J ends, which lost 3 bases and 2 bases, there was a span of 9 bases. The CDR3 has 14 residues. Per the germline V gene, CDR1 is MNHEY and CDR2 is SMNVEV (reference sequence).

The chain carries TRBV7-6 and TRBJ2-7; D is unresolved. Germline V gives CDR1 SGHVS, CDR2 FNYEAQ. Trimming cost V 2 bases and J 4 bases, with 15 bases left between them. CDR3 length: 15 amino acids. This chain's CDR3 is CASSLLSGPLYEQYF. The CDR3, as DNA: TGTGCCAGCAGCTTATTATCTGGGCCCCTTTACGAGCAGTACTTC.

Only a few counts were recorded for this clone. V is TRBV7-9 and J is TRBJ1-5; unclear D gene. Germline loops: CDR1 SEHNR, CDR2 FQNEAQ (reference sequence). This CDR3 is built from 15 residues. The V end lost 3 bases, the J end lost 0 bases, and 9 bases lay between the germline ends. The CDR3 bases are TGTGCCAGCAGCTTGGGCCAGGCTAGCAATCAGCCCCAGCATTTT. Translation: CASSLGQASNQPQHF.

This clone occurred a few times. The rearrangement links TRBV10-1 to TRBJ2-1; maybe TRBD1 (5 bases). Per germline, CDR1 WNHNN and CDR2 SYGVQD (reference sequence). V shed 6 bases and J shed 10 bases, with 13 bases lying between them. This CDR3 has 12 amino acids. The CDR3 coding sequence is TGCGCCAGCAGCCCCGGACACCTCGAGCAGTTCTTC. Protein product: CASSPGHLEQFF.

This clone was observed a few times. The chain combines TRBV6-4 with TRBJ1-2, with a weak D call TRBD1 (6 bases). Per the germline V gene, CDR1 is MRHNA and CDR2 is SNTAGT. The CDR3 is 15 amino acids. The V gene lost 8 bases and the J gene lost 4 bases, with 20 bases spanning the gap. In nucleotides, the CDR3 is TGTGCCAGCCGAAGTGGGGGGGGGCGGTCCTATGGCTACACCTTC. This translates into CASRSGGGRSYGYTF.

The chain employs TRBV7-6 and TRBJ2-1; 8 bases align to TRBD2. The CDR3 has 16 residues. Germline CDR1 and CDR2: SGHVS and FNYEAQ. The V gene end was trimmed by 4 bases and the J gene end by 0 bases; junction bases not matched to a gene: 5. CDR3 nucleotide sequence: TGTGCCAGCAGCTCTTCGGGGGGGAGCTCCTACAATGAGCAGTTCTTC. It yields the protein CASSSSGGSSYNEQFF.

The rearrangement joins TRBV9 to TRBJ1-2; weak D call: TRBD1 (6 bases). This CDR3 has 15 residues. V gave up 3 bases and J gave up 8 bases, with 20 bases separating them. Germline assignment: CDR1 SGDLS and CDR2 YYNGEE. Here the CDR3 DNA reads TGTGCCAGCAGCGCGGACACAGGGTCGGTTGACGGCTACACCTTC. Translation: CASSADTGSVDGYTF. Full variable domain (remainder filled in from reference TRBV9 and TRBJ1-2): DSGVTQTPKHLITATGQRVTLRCSPRSGDLSVYWYQQSLDQGLQFLIQYYNGEERAKGNILERFSAQQFPDLHSELNLSSLELGDSALYFCASSADTGSVDGYTFGSGTRLTVV.

The V call is TRBV30, the J call TRBJ1-2; D unclear. The CDR3 covers 11 residues. From germline, CDR1 is GTSNPN and CDR2 SVGIG (reference sequence). V shed 8 bases and J shed 8 bases, with 15 bases lying between them. CDR3 sequence: CARQLDRGYTF. In DNA, the CDR3 is TGTGCCCGTCAGCTAGATCGAGGCTACACCTTC.

Comment on this clone: Different DNA sequences within this sample yield the same CDR3. V gene TRBV7-9 combines with J gene TRBJ1-2, with D uncertain. V gave up 5 bases and J gave up 0 bases, with 4 bases separating them. The germline V gene has CDR1 SEHNR and CDR2 FQNEAQ (reference sequence). The CDR3 length is 12 residues. Written as DNA, the CDR3 is TGTGCCAGCAGCCCTTCTAACTATGGCTACACCTTC. Protein: CASSPSNYGYTF.

The J gene is TRBJ2-1, the V gene TRBV7-9, with D perhaps matching TRBD2 (5 bases). CDR3 length: 15 amino acids. The germline CDR1 and CDR2 sequences are SEHNR and FQNEAQ (reference sequence). The germline V and J ends were trimmed by 5 bases and 8 bases, with 19 bases remaining between them. The CDR3 DNA sequence: TGTGCCAGCAGCCCGGACTGGTCAAGTTTTGATGAGCAGTTCTTC. Its protein is CASSPDWSSFDEQFF.

The rearrangement joins TRBV9 to TRBJ2-1, with 7 bases matching TRBD2. The length of the CDR3 is 16 residues. Germline CDR1 is SGDLS and CDR2 is YYNGEE. The junction had 14 bases not matched to a gene; V was cut back by 4 bases and J by 7 bases. In DNA form, the CDR3 reads TGTGCCAGCAGCCCATTGGCAGCGGGGTTAGTAAATGAGCAGTTCTTC. This translates into CASSPLAAGLVNEQFF.

This rearrangement joins TRBV19 to TRBJ1-2; 7 nucleotides align to TRBD1. This CDR3 is built from 16 residues. CDR1 is LNHDA and CDR2 is SQIVND in the germline V gene (reference sequence). V lost 5 bases to trimming and J lost 0 bases; unmatched junction nucleotides: 9. The CDR3 DNA reads as TGTGCCAGTAGTCTCCAGGACAGGCCTTCTAACTATGGCTACACCTTC. This translates into CASSLQDRPSNYGYTF.

The chain carries TRBV9 and TRBJ2-3; tentatively, D is TRBD2 (5 bases). CDR1 and CDR2 (germline): SGDLS, YYNGEE. The CDR3 is 16 residues long. V lost 0 bases and J 5 bases, leaving 16 bases between the germline ends. The CDR3 loop reads CASSVAADPMVDTQYF. CDR3 DNA sequence: TGTGCCAGCAGCGTAGCAGCGGACCCTATGGTAGATACGCAGTATTTT.

J is TRBJ1-1 and V is TRBV5-1; the D gene is possibly TRBD1 (5 bases). This CDR3 is built from 16 residues. Germline-derived CDR1 and CDR2 are SGHRS and YFSETQ. V gave up 7 bases and J gave up 0 bases, with 19 bases separating them. The CDR3 DNA reads as TGCGCCAGCGCATTCCTCTGGGGGGAAATGAACACTGAAGCTTTCTTT. Protein sequence: CASAFLWGEMNTEAFF.

The sample holds a few counts of this clone. The chain recombines TRBV5-5 with TRBJ2-7; D unclear. Germline CDR1 is SGHKS and CDR2 is YYEKEE (reference sequence). V was pared by 7 bases and J by 0 bases, with 17 bases between. CDR3 length: 15 residues. In DNA form, the CDR3 reads TGTGCCAGCGGTTACCAGCCGACAAGCTCCTACGAGCAGTACTTC. It specifies CASGYQPTSSYEQYF.

The chain combines TRBV4-1 with TRBJ2-7; the match to TRBD2 covers 7 bases. Germline values: CDR1 MGHRA, CDR2 YSYEKL. The CDR3 covers 16 residues. J lost 4 bases, V lost 0 bases, and 9 bases had no gene match. The CDR3 is CASSQEESSGNYEQYF. The CDR3 nucleotides read TGCGCCAGCAGCCAAGAAGAGTCGAGCGGGAATTACGAGCAGTACTTC.

The J gene is TRBJ1-1, the V gene TRBV7-2; D is unclear. The CDR3 consists of 14 residues. Germline CDR1 SGHTA, CDR2 FQGNSA. With 1 base removed from V and 2 bases from J, the gap between germline ends came to 8 bases. Here the CDR3 DNA reads TGTGCCAGCAGCTTAGTGGGCAGCAACACTGAAGCTTTCTTT. Residues: CASSLVGSNTEAFF.

This chain connects TRBV16 to TRBJ2-5, with TRBD1 identical over 7 bases. The CDR3 is 15 residues long. CDR1 and CDR2 (germline): KGHSY, FQNENV. After removal of 6 bases from V and 3 bases from J, the junction contained 10 bases not matched to a gene. This CDR3 reads CASRPIRGQEETQYF. CDR3 in DNA: TGTGCCAGCAGACCTATAAGGGGGCAGGAAGAGACCCAGTACTTC.

The chain employs TRBV10-3 and TRBJ1-5; a weak D match, TRBD1 (5 bases). Trimming removed 10 bases at V and 2 bases at J, with 18 bases between. CDR1 ENHRY and CDR2 SYGVKD come from the germline V gene. This CDR3 has 15 amino acids. The CDR3 sequence: CATTAGGSGNQPQHF. The CDR3 DNA follows: TGTGCCACCACCGCCGGGGGGTCCGGCAATCAGCCCCAGCATTTT.

The DNA for the CDR3 is TGTGCTAGTGGTTTGGTACCCCAGGGGTATGGCTACACCTTC. Protein product: CASGLVPQGYGYTF. The genes are TRBV12-5 and TRBJ1-2, with D possibly matching TRBD1 (6 bases). In germline, CDR1 is LGHNT, CDR2 FRNRAP. CDR3 length: 14 amino acids. V shed 0 bases and J shed 5 bases, with 10 bases lying between them.